This TCR beta chain emerged from a study of CD8 T cells in ankylosing spondylitis. The study, taken as a whole, reports: Relatively rare in peripheral blood, disease-linked clones were also CD8+. According to the report, clones linked to the disease were significantly enriched in matched synovial fluid samples taken from ankylosing spondylitis patients. A TCR beta motif of roughly 8 highly homologous variants appeared characteristic of ankylosing spondylitis blood.

This clonotype was counted a few times. Its antigen is unidentified. It was by quantitative 5'-RACE with molecular barcodes that TCR beta libraries were made. TCRdb fed the 5' RACE reads into MiXCR, producing one record per CDR3 protein. The repertoire holds more than 600,000 distinct CDR3 sequences, with 15% to 20% as singletons. The V end was cut by 1 base, the J end by 11 bases, with 11 bases between. This CDR3 has 12 residues. Germline CDR1 is SGHTA and CDR2 is FQGNSA. The sample consisted of blood, either unsorted or a sorted T cell fraction (not recorded which). The rearrangement joins TRBV7-2 to TRBJ1-1; D is undetermined. This receptor was taken from a male donor with ankylosing spondylitis. The CDR3 sequence is CASSLVRVGAFF. Here the CDR3 DNA reads TGTGCCAGCAGCTTAGTTCGGGTGGGGGCTTTCTTT.